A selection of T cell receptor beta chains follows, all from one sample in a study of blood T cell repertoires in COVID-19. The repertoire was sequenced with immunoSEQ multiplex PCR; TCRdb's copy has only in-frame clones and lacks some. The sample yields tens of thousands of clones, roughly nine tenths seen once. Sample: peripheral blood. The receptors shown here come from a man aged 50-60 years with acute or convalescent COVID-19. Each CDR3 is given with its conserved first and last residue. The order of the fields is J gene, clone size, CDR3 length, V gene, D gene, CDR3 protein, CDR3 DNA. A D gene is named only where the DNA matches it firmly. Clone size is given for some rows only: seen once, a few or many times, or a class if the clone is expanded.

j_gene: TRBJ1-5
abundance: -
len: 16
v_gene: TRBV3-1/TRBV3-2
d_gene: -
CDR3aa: CASSQDLGGGNQPQHF
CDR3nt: TGTGCCAGCAGCCAAGATCTTGGAGGAGGAAATCAGCCCCAGCATTTT

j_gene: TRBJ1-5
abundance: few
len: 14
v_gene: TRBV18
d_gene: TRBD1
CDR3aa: CASSEQGEVQPQHF
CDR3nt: TGTGCCAGCTCAGAACAGGGGGAGGTTCAGCCCCAGCATTTT

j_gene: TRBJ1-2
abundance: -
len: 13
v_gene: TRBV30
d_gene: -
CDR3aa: CAWRAAMINRYTF
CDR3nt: TGTGCCTGGAGAGCTGCTATGATTAATCGCTACACCTTC

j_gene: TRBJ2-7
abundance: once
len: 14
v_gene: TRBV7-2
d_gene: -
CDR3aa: CASSARQSSYEQYF
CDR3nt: TGTGCCAGCAGCGCCCGACAGAGCTCCTACGAGCAGTACTTC

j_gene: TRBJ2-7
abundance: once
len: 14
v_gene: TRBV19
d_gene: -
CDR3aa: CASSIAGESYEQYF
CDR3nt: TGTGCCAGTAGTATCGCCGGGGAGAGCTACGAGCAGTACTTC

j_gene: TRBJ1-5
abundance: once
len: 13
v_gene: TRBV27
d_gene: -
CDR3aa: CASSLRGNQPQHF
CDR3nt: TGTGCCAGCAGTTTGAGGGGGAATCAGCCCCAGCATTTT

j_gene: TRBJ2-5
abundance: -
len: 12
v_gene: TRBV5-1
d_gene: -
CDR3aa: CASRLDRETQYF
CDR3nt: TGCGCCAGCAGACTTGACAGGGAGACCCAGTACTTC

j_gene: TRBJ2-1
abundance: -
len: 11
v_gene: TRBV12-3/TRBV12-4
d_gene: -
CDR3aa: CASRTSHEQFF
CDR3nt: TGTGCCAGCAGGACTAGTCATGAGCAGTTCTTC

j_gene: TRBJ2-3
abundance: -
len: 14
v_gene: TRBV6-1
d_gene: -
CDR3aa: CASSEGGSPDTQYF
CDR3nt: TGTGCCAGCAGTGAAGGTGGGAGCCCAGATACGCAGTATTTT

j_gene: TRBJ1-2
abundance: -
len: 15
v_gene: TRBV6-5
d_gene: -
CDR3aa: CASSYEGTLNYGYTF
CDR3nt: TGTGCCAGCAGTTACGAGGGCACCTTAAACTATGGCTACACCTTC

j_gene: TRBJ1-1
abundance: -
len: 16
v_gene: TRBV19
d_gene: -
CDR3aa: CASSIGRNLDRTEAFF
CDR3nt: TGTGCCAGTAGTATAGGGAGGAACCTCGATCGCACTGAAGCTTTCTTT

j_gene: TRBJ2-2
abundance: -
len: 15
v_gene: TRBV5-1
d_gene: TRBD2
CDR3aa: CASTPLAESTGELFF
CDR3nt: TGCGCCAGCACCCCACTAGCGGAGAGCACCGGGGAGCTGTTTTTT

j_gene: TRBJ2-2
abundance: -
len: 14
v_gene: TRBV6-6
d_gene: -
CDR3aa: CASSYSDGAGELFF
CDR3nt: TGTGCCAGCAGTTACTCTGACGGGGCCGGGGAGCTGTTTTTT

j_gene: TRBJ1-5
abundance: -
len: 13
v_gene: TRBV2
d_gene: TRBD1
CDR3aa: CASSGQGSQPQHF
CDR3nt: TGTGCCAGCAGCGGACAGGGGAGCCAGCCCCAGCATTTT

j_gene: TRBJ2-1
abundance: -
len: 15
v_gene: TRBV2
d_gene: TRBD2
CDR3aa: CASRSGGTRHNEQFF
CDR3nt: TGTGCCAGCCGATCGGGGGGGACCCGACACAATGAGCAGTTCTTC

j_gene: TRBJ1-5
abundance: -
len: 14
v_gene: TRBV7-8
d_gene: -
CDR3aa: CASSLGRGYQPQHF
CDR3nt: TGTGCCAGCAGCTTAGGGCGGGGGTACCAGCCCCAGCATTTT

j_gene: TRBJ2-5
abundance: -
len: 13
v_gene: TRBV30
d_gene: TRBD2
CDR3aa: CAWSMTSRETQYF
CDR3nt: TGTGCCTGGAGTATGACTAGCAGAGAGACCCAGTACTTC

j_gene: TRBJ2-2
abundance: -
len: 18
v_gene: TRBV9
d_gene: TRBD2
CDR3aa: CASSVAIAGGPHTGELFF
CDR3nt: TGTGCCAGCAGCGTAGCTATAGCGGGAGGGCCTCACACCGGGGAGCTGTTTTTT

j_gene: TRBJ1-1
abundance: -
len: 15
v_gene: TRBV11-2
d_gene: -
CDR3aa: CASSPRRLPNTEAFF
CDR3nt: TGTGCCAGCAGCCCGAGAAGACTCCCGAACACTGAAGCTTTCTTT

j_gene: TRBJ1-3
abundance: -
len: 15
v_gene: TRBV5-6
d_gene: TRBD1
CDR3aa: CASSLGQGAGNTIYF
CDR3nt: TGTGCCAGCAGCTTGGGACAGGGGGCTGGAAACACCATATATTTT

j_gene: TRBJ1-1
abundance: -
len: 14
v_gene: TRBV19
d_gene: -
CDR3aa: CASTVSARNTEAFF
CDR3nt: TGTGCCAGTACGGTTAGCGCGAGAAACACTGAAGCTTTCTTT

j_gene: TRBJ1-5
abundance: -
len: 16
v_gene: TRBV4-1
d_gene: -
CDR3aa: CASSQGWGGGNQPQHF
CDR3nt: TGCGCCAGCAGCCAAGGTTGGGGGGGCGGCAATCAGCCCCAGCATTTT

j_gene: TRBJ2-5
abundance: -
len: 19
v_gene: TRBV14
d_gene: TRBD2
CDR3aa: CASSRGLAGGRGHQETQYF
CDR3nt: TGTGCCAGCAGCCGAGGACTAGCGGGAGGAAGGGGGCACCAAGAGACCCAGTACTTC

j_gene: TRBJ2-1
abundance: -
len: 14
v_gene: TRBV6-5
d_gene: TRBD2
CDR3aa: CASRSSGESNEQFF
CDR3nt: TGTGCCAGCAGGTCTAGCGGGGAGAGCAATGAGCAGTTCTTC

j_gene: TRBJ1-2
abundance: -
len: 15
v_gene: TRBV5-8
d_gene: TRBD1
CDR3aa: CASSLRDREAYGYTF
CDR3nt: TGTGCCAGCAGCCTCCGGGACAGGGAGGCCTATGGCTACACCTTC

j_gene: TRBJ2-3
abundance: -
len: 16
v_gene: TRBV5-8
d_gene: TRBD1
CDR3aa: CASRKFGQGASDTQYF
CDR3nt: TGTGCCAGCAGAAAGTTCGGACAGGGGGCGTCAGATACGCAGTATTTT

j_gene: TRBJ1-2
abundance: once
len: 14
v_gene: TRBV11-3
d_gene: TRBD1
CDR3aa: CASSPTGASYGYTF
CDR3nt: TGTGCCAGCAGCCCCACAGGGGCTAGCTATGGCTACACCTTC

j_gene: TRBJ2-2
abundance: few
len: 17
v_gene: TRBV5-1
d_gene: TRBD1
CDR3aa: CASSLRRQGVLAGELFF
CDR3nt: TGCGCCAGCAGCTTGAGGCGGCAGGGGGTACTCGCCGGGGAGCTGTTTTTT